These 27 T cell receptor beta chains were sequenced from one sample in a study of CD8+ T cells in alopecia areata. Treatment indicated: oral pan-JAK inhibitor, 5-10 mg twice daily. After isolation, RNA underwent reverse transcription to generate cDNA as the sequencing template. Measured with immunoSEQ multiplex PCR; TCRdb has only the in-frame clones, and not every one. Of about 190,000 clones listed, less than 65% are singletons. Sequencing used CD4+ T cells sorted from blood, obtained at week 24, from a patient treated with tofacitinib. These receptors were obtained from a human donor with alopecia areata.

The J gene is TRBJ2-1, the V gene TRBV30, with TRBD2 as a possible D gene (6 bases). V was shortened by 5 bases and J by 4 bases, with 12 bases between the two germline ends. Germline V gene sequence: CDR1 GTSNPN, CDR2 SVGIG (reference sequence). The CDR3 sequence is 13 residues long. The CDR3 spells CAWGPGTYNEQFF. The CDR3 nucleotides read TGTGCCTGGGGGCCCGGGACTTACAATGAGCAGTTCTTC.

This clone was counted at least ten times. The chain links TRBV15 to TRBJ1-5; D remains ambiguous. Trimming removed 0 bases at V and 5 bases at J, with 11 bases between. Germline V gene lookup returns CDR1 LNHNV and CDR2 YYDKDF (reference sequence). CDR3 length equals 15 residues. CDR3 DNA: TGTGCCACCAGCAGAGATGAGACTGATGATCAGCCCCAGCATTTT. As protein: CATSRDETDDQPQHF.

This clone was counted many times. J is TRBJ2-3 and V is TRBV7-6; D assignment may be TRBD1 or TRBD2 (6 bases each). The CDR3 length is 17 residues. The germline V gene has CDR1 SGHVS and CDR2 FNYEAQ. V was pared by 5 bases and J by 1 base, with 19 bases between. The CDR3 sequence: CASSAMSGGGGTDTQYF. The CDR3 nucleotides are TGTGCCAGCAGCGCCATGAGTGGGGGCGGGGGCACAGATACGCAGTATTTT.

The V and J genes are TRBV29-1 and TRBJ1-5; D possibly corresponds to TRBD1 (5 bases). Germline values: CDR1 SQVTM, CDR2 ANQGSEA. This CDR3 is built from 13 residues. Deletions cut 6 bases from V and 4 bases from J, with 13 bases between. CDR3 DNA: TGCAGCGTACTAATCGAGGGGAATCAGCCCCAGCATTTT. Translated, it gives CSVLIEGNQPQHF.

This sequence joins TRBV12-5 and TRBJ2-2, with D hard to call. CDR3 length equals 12 residues. Germline values: CDR1 LGHNT, CDR2 FRNRAP. V lost 6 bases to trimming and J lost 6 bases, with 8 bases between them. In DNA form, the CDR3 reads TGTGCTAGTGGGAACGAGGCCGGGGAGCTGTTTTTT. It yields the protein CASGNEAGELFF.

This clone was detected only once. The rearrangement uses TRBV9 and TRBJ1-2, with D possibly matching TRBD1 (5 bases). CDR1 SGDLS and CDR2 YYNGEE come from the germline V gene. This CDR3 is 10 amino acids long. The V gene lost 3 bases and the J gene lost 12 bases, with 9 bases spanning the gap. The CDR3 here is CASSETEDTF. The CDR3 coding sequence is TGTGCCAGCAGCGAGACAGAAGACACCTTC.

The chain has TRBV6-4 and TRBJ1-1; TRBD1 matches 7 bases. Germline CDR1 MRHNA, CDR2 SNTAGT. CDR3 length: 13 residues. Trimming cost V 6 bases and J 5 bases; bases outside gene matches: 6. CDR3 amino acids: CASSPQGGTEAFF. The CDR3 coding sequence is TGTGCCAGCAGCCCTCAGGGGGGAACTGAAGCTTTCTTT.

V usage is TRBV29-1 and J usage is TRBJ1-2, with TRBD1 matching 9 bases. The germline gives CDR1 SQVTM, CDR2 ANQGSEA. The CDR3 runs 12 residues. The trim removed 7 bases at V and 5 bases at J, leaving 5 bases unmatched. CDR3 region: CSGGTGLYGYTF. CDR3 sequence (DNA): TGCAGCGGGGGGACAGGGCTTTATGGCTACACCTTC. The full variable domain, rest sourced from reference TRBV29-1 and TRBJ1-2, is SAVISQKPSRDICQRGTSLTIQCQVDSQVTMMFWYRQQPGQSLTLIATANQGSEATYESGFVIDKFPISRPNLTFSTLTVSNMSPEDSSIYLCSGGTGLYGYTFGSGTRLTVV.

The rearrangement uses TRBV5-1 and TRBJ1-2; D is possibly TRBD1 (5 bases). Trimming stripped 4 bases from V and 4 bases from J, with 8 bases between. This CDR3 has 12 residues. Germline V gene sequence: CDR1 SGHRS, CDR2 YFSETQ. CDR3: CASSGTGYGYTF. For the CDR3, the DNA is TGCGCCAGCAGCGGAACAGGCTATGGCTACACCTTC. The full variable domain, completed using reference TRBV5-1 and TRBJ1-2, is KAGVTQTPRYLIKTRGQQVTLSCSPISGHRSVSWYQQTPGQGLQFLFEYFSETQRNKGNFPGRFSGRQFSNSRSEMNVSTLELGDSALYLCASSGTGYGYTFGSGTRLTVV.

On this clone itself: Other DNA sequences within the sample encode an identical CDR3. The rearrangement links TRBV10-3 to TRBJ2-7; D unclear. V was pared by 2 bases and J by 3 bases, with 8 bases between. The CDR3 consists of 13 residues. Germline lookup yields CDR1 ENHRY and CDR2 SYGVKD. CDR3 sequence: CAISERVSYEQYF. CDR3 nucleotide sequence: TGTGCCATCAGTGAGAGAGTAAGCTACGAGCAGTACTTC.

The chain uses TRBV29-1 and TRBJ2-5; D tentatively fits TRBD1 or TRBD2 (5 bases each). CDR3 length equals 11 residues. V was pared by 7 bases and J by 7 bases, with 13 bases between. Looked up from germline, CDR1 is SQVTM and CDR2 is ANQGSEA. The CDR3 coding sequence is TGCAGCGAAAACTTTGGGGGGACCCAGTACTTC. Translated: CSENFGGTQYF.

This rearrangement joins TRBV2 to TRBJ2-3; 7 bases line up with TRBD2. CDR1 SNHLY and CDR2 FYNNEI come from the germline V gene. J was trimmed by 1 base and V by 7 bases; bases with no gene match: 8. The length of the CDR3 is 15 residues. CDR3 nucleotides: TGTGCCAGCACCGAGACTAGCAGACGCACAGATACGCAGTATTTT. Translating gives CASTETSRRTDTQYF.

This chain connects TRBV6-1 to TRBJ2-1, with unresolved D. The CDR3 totals 15 residues. V shed 6 bases and J shed 2 bases, with 14 bases lying between them. Germline V gives CDR1 MNHNS, CDR2 SASEGT. CDR3 DNA: TGTGCCAGCAGCGCCCACGTTGGGCCCTACAATGAGCAGTTCTTC. Translating it yields CASSAHVGPYNEQFF.

The chain couples TRBV30 to TRBJ1-2; D ambiguous. Trimming stripped 0 bases from V and 4 bases from J, with 9 bases between. The CDR3 has 13 amino acids. Per the germline V gene, CDR1 is GTSNPN and CDR2 is SVGIG (reference sequence). CDR3: CAWSVPRAYGYTF. The CDR3, as DNA: TGTGCCTGGAGTGTACCTAGGGCCTATGGCTACACCTTC. The variable domain in full, completed from reference TRBV30 and TRBJ1-2, reads SQTIHQWPATLVQPVGSPLSLECTVEGTSNPNLYWYRQAAGRGLQLLFYSVGIGQISSEVPQNLSASRPQDRQFILSSKKLLLSDSGFYLCAWSVPRAYGYTFGSGTRLTVV.

This sequence joins TRBV9 and TRBJ1-6; perhaps TRBD1 as D (6 bases). There are 15 residues in the CDR3. Germline CDR1 and CDR2: SGDLS and YYNGEE. The V end was cut by 2 bases, the J end by 7 bases, with 13 bases between. The CDR3 loop is CASSVTDSENSPLHF. The CDR3 DNA reads as TGTGCCAGCAGCGTTACGGACAGCGAAAATTCACCCCTCCACTTT.

This chain joins TRBV9 and TRBJ1-2; D might be TRBD1 (6 bases). The germline V gene has CDR1 SGDLS and CDR2 YYNGEE. The CDR3 contains 17 residues. V lost 3 bases and J 5 bases, leaving 23 bases between the germline ends. CDR3 sequence: CASSGDNANNRRYGYTF. CDR3 in DNA: TGTGCCAGCAGCGGGGACAATGCCAACAATCGTCGTTATGGCTACACCTTC.

The sample holds one count of this clone. The chain couples TRBV5-6 to TRBJ2-3, with unresolved D. CDR1 and CDR2 from the germline V gene are SGHDT and YYEEEE. With 0 bases removed from V and 0 bases from J, the gap between germline ends came to 5 bases. This CDR3 has 14 residues. The CDR3 bases are TGTGCCAGCAGCTTGGACCCTAGCACAGATACGCAGTATTTT. Translated, it gives CASSLDPSTDTQYF.

The sample holds a few counts of this clone. The CDR3 protein is CSVEKRTNYGYTF. CDR3 coding DNA: TGCAGCGTTGAAAAGCGGACTAACTATGGCTACACCTTC. The V and J genes are TRBV29-1 and TRBJ1-2; D gene ambiguous. V dropped 2 bases and J dropped 0 bases, with 7 bases sitting between them. Germline values: CDR1 SQVTM, CDR2 ANQGSEA. This CDR3 has 13 amino acids.

The V gene is TRBV5-6, the J gene TRBJ1-2; no clear D gene. The CDR3 loop spans 13 amino acids. CDR1 and CDR2 from the germline V gene are SGHDT and YYEEEE. Trimming shortened V by 4 bases and J by 2 bases, and 9 bases separated the two germline ends. The CDR3 nucleotides are TGTGCCAGCAGCCGTACTGACAACTATGGCTACACCTTC. Translation gives CASSRTDNYGYTF.

This clone came up a few times. Written as DNA, the CDR3 is TGTGCCAGTAGTGCCCACAGGGGAATAGGCACAGATACGCAGTATTTT. This codes for CASSAHRGIGTDTQYF. The chain links TRBV19 to TRBJ2-3; 7 nucleotides align to TRBD1. The V gene end was trimmed by 5 bases and the J gene end by 1 base; junction bases not matched to a gene: 9. Germline CDR1 and CDR2: LNHDA and SQIVND (reference sequence). CDR3 length: 16 amino acids. Full variable domain (remainder filled in from reference TRBV19 and TRBJ2-3): DGGITQSPKYLFRKEGQNVTLSCEQNLNHDAMYWYRQDPGQGLRLIYYSQIVNDFQKGDIAEGYSVSREKKESFPLTVTSAQKNPTAFYLCASSAHRGIGTDTQYFGPGTRLTVL.

This rearrangement joins TRBV30 to TRBJ1-1; D not resolved. The CDR3 extends over 13 amino acids. CDR1 GTSNPN and CDR2 SVGIG come from the germline V gene (reference sequence). V lost 3 bases, J lost 1 base, and 9 bases lay in between. CDR3 bases: TGTGCCTGGAGAAAAGGGTCGAACACTGAAGCTTTCTTT. It specifies CAWRKGSNTEAFF.

V and J are TRBV7-2 and TRBJ2-7; weak D call: TRBD1 (6 bases). This CDR3 has 16 residues. The germline gives CDR1 SGHTA, CDR2 FQGNSA. Trimming took 0 bases from V and 4 from J, leaving 16 bases between them. CDR3 in DNA: TGTGCCAGCAGCTTAGCTCGGACAGCCGGCTGGTACGAGCAGTACTTC. Protein product: CASSLARTAGWYEQYF.

The chain employs TRBV9 and TRBJ1-1, with 7 bases aligning to TRBD1. CDR1 SGDLS and CDR2 YYNGEE come from the germline V gene. CDR3 length: 15 amino acids. Losses at the gene ends were 4 bases for V and 5 bases for J; bases not matched to a gene: 11. CDR3 in amino acids: CASSLGIDRETEAFF. The CDR3 DNA follows: TGTGCCAGCAGCTTAGGGATCGACAGGGAAACTGAAGCTTTCTTT.

The J gene is TRBJ2-7, the V gene TRBV30; D gene ambiguous. The germline gives CDR1 GTSNPN, CDR2 SVGIG (reference sequence). CDR3 length: 12 residues. The germline V and J ends were trimmed by 1 base and 2 bases, with 6 bases remaining between them. The CDR3 region has the DNA TGTGCCTGGAGTGGAGGAACCTACGAGCAGTACTTC. It specifies CAWSGGTYEQYF.

The J gene is TRBJ1-2, the V gene TRBV9; D ambiguous. This CDR3 region has 14 residues. V lost 3 bases to trimming and J lost 7 bases, with 16 bases between them. CDR1 SGDLS and CDR2 YYNGEE come from the germline V gene. CDR3 nucleotides: TGTGCCAGCAGCGCCCCGTCCGGATTGGGTGGCTACACCTTC. It codes for CASSAPSGLGGYTF.

This clone was picked up a small number of times. The V gene is TRBV29-1, the J gene TRBJ2-6; D remains unclear. The CDR3 runs to 14 residues. Deletions cut 3 bases from V and 2 bases from J, with 8 bases between. The germline gives CDR1 SQVTM, CDR2 ANQGSEA. The CDR3 is CSVDVSAGANVLTF. CDR3 bases: TGCAGCGTTGATGTTTCCGCTGGGGCCAACGTCCTGACTTTC.

This clone is large by share. The J gene is TRBJ2-1, the V gene TRBV6-4, with 13 nucleotides matching TRBD2. Germline V lookup: CDR1 MRHNA, CDR2 SNTAGT. This CDR3 is 16 amino acids long. Germline trimming cut 3 bases from V and 4 bases from J; bases unmatched to any gene: 3. As DNA, the CDR3 is TGTGCCAGCAGTGAACAACTAGCGGGGGGGTACAATGAGCAGTTCTTC. Its protein is CASSEQLAGGYNEQFF.